Here is one T cell receptor beta chain with its context. It was second doses at about 4 or about 12 weeks that were pooled. TCRdb's copy holds only in-frame clones and misses some; the assay was immunoSEQ multiplex PCR. The sample records 150,000 or so clones, 80% to 95% being singletons. This sample was included in a study of T cell responses to AZD1222 COVID-19 vaccine. The germline V gene has CDR1 MDHEN and CDR2 SYDVKM. The CDR3 sequence is 18 residues long. Germline trimming cut 5 bases from V and 1 base from J; bases unmatched to any gene: 8. Source: peripheral blood, taken 28 days after the second AZD1222 dose. The sequence came from an adult who received the AZD1222 COVID-19 vaccine. The chain recombines TRBV28 with TRBJ2-5, with 15 bases aligning to TRBD2. CDR3 protein: CASSPGTSGRYSQETQYF. The CDR3 nucleotides read TGTGCCAGCAGTCCCGGGACTAGCGGGAGGTATAGCCAAGAGACCCAGTACTTC.